What follows are 28 T cell receptor beta chains derived from one specimen sequenced in a study of blood T cell repertoires in COVID-19. Clones were sequenced by immunoSEQ multiplex PCR, and TCRdb holds only the in-frame ones, with some missing. The data contain 150,000 to 200,000 clones, about 86% of them singletons. The material sequenced was peripheral blood. All receptors derive from a woman aged 80 or over with acute or convalescent COVID-19.

This chain connects TRBV7-9 to TRBJ2-7; TRBD2 aligns across 9 bases. Germline V gene lookup returns CDR1 SEHNR and CDR2 FQNEAQ (reference sequence). V gave up 5 bases and J gave up 5 bases; unmatched junction bases: 10. The CDR3 is 15 residues long. CDR3 residues: CASSLTAGGVHEQYF. The CDR3 region has the DNA TGTGCCAGCAGCCTAACTGCGGGAGGGGTCCACGAGCAGTACTTC.

The genes are TRBV5-8 and TRBJ2-1, with TRBD1 matching 7 bases. The V and J ends lost 5 bases and 0 bases, in that order; junction bases with no gene match: 5. Germline V gene data show CDR1 as SGHTS and CDR2 as YDEGEE. The CDR3 loop spans 15 amino acids. CDR3 in amino acids: CASSLTGRSYNEQFF. CDR3 nucleotides: TGTGCCAGCAGTTTGACAGGGCGCTCCTACAATGAGCAGTTCTTC.

This clone was found once. The chain recombines TRBV5-4 with TRBJ1-2, with TRBD1 as a possible D gene (5 bases). V was shortened by 3 bases and J by 8 bases, with 17 bases between the two germline ends. This CDR3 region has 14 residues. Germline V gene data show CDR1 as SGHNT and CDR2 as YYREEE (reference sequence). The CDR3 protein is CASSSPWGGDGYTF. In DNA, the CDR3 is TGTGCCAGCAGCTCTCCATGGGGGGGGGACGGCTACACCTTC.

This chain uses TRBV7-3 with TRBJ2-2, with 9 bases lining up with TRBD1. The V gene's germline CDR1 is SGHTA and CDR2 FQGTGA. Unmatched junction bases numbered 4, after V lost 5 bases and J lost 3 bases. The CDR3 has 15 amino acids. As DNA, the CDR3 is TGTGCCAGCAGCCGAGACAGGGGGGACACCGGGGAGCTGTTTTTT. The encoded protein is CASSRDRGDTGELFF.

The J gene is TRBJ2-7, the V gene TRBV7-2; 7 bases match TRBD2. The V and J ends lost 1 base and 7 bases, in that order; junction bases with no gene match: 10. The CDR3 totals 15 residues. Germline assignment: CDR1 SGHTA and CDR2 FQGNSA. CDR3 amino acids: CASSLGVTSPREQYF. The DNA of the CDR3 is TGTGCCAGCAGCTTAGGCGTGACTAGCCCTAGGGAGCAGTACTTC.

This clone was detected only a few times. The chain links TRBV6-5 to TRBJ1-2; D remains unclear. Germline lookup yields CDR1 MNHEY and CDR2 SVGAGI. CDR3 length: 14 residues. Between the trimmed V and J ends, which lost 0 bases and 5 bases, there was a span of 10 bases. In DNA form, the CDR3 reads TGTGCCAGCAGTTACTCAGGGAGTGCATATGGCTACACCTTC. Translating gives CASSYSGSAYGYTF.

The chain links TRBV7-9 to TRBJ2-1, with TRBD1 matching over 10 bases. The CDR3 runs 15 residues. Germline loops: CDR1 SEHNR, CDR2 FQNEAQ (reference sequence). With V trimmed by 3 bases and J by 4 bases, 3 bases remained unmatched. The CDR3 loop reads CASSLTGGEYNEQFF. In DNA form, the CDR3 reads TGTGCCAGCAGCTTGACAGGGGGCGAATACAATGAGCAGTTCTTC. The full variable domain, with the rest looked up from reference TRBV7-9 and TRBJ2-1, is DTGVSQNPRHKITKRGQNVTFRCDPISEHNRLYWYRQTLGQGPEFLTYFQNEAQLEKSRLLSDRFSAERPKGSFSTLEIQRTEQGDSAMYLCASSLTGGEYNEQFFGPGTRLTVL.

The chain carries TRBV18 and TRBJ2-1; D is undetermined. V lost 3 bases and J lost 0, with 9 bases in between. The germline CDR1 and CDR2 sequences are KGHSH and LQKENI. There are 15 residues in the CDR3. The CDR3 region has the DNA TGTGCCAGCTCACCTTCGAGGAGCTCCTACAATGAGCAGTTCTTC. Its translation is CASSPSRSSYNEQFF.

This chain joins TRBV19 and TRBJ2-7; TRBD1 matches at 8 bases. V lost 1 base, J lost 10 bases, and 9 bases stayed unmatched. Germline V gene sequence: CDR1 LNHDA, CDR2 SQIVND (reference sequence). The CDR3 has 14 amino acids. CDR3 in DNA: TGTGCCAGTAGTATAGGTGCAGGGGGCCCCCCTCAGTACTTC. Translation: CASSIGAGGPPQYF.

This chain joins TRBV7-9 and TRBJ2-2, with D tentatively TRBD2 (5 bases). The germline V gene has CDR1 SEHNR and CDR2 FQNEAQ (reference sequence). This CDR3 comprises 14 residues. V was trimmed by 0 bases and J by 4 bases, leaving 6 bases between them. The DNA for the CDR3 is TGTGCCAGCAGCTTAGCGGGAGTCACCGGGGAGCTGTTTTTT. This translates into CASSLAGVTGELFF.

The chain combines TRBV7-9 with TRBJ1-4; D gene unclear. V shed 2 bases and J shed 4 bases, with 8 bases lying between them. Germline-derived CDR1 and CDR2 are SEHNR and FQNEAQ (reference sequence). This CDR3 has 14 residues. The CDR3 sequence: CASSLFGNNEKLFF. The DNA of the CDR3 is TGTGCCAGCAGCTTATTCGGGAATAATGAAAAACTGTTTTTT.

The CDR3 sequence is CASSEELHYGYTF. The CDR3 DNA sequence: TGTGCCAGTAGTGAGGAGTTGCACTATGGCTACACCTTC. The chain is built from TRBV19 and TRBJ1-2; D gene ambiguous. V was shortened by 5 bases and J by 3 bases, with 10 bases between the two germline ends. Germline values: CDR1 LNHDA, CDR2 SQIVND (reference sequence). The CDR3 consists of 13 residues.

This clone was seen more than once but under ten times. The rearrangement joins TRBV11-1 to TRBJ2-5; maybe TRBD2 (7 bases). V was trimmed by 6 bases and J by 1 base, leaving 9 bases between them. Germline V CDR1 and CDR2: SGHAT, FQDESV (reference sequence). The CDR3 consists of 13 residues. CDR3 loop: CASSRGAQETQYF. As DNA, the CDR3 is TGTGCCAGCAGTCGGGGGGCCCAAGAGACCCAGTACTTC.

This clone came up many times. Here the CDR3 reads CAWSVTRINYGYTF. DNA for the CDR3: TGTGCCTGGAGTGTAACCAGGATTAACTATGGCTACACCTTC. This chain connects TRBV30 to TRBJ1-2; D remains unclear. V shed 0 bases and J shed 1 base, with 9 bases lying between them. CDR1 is GTSNPN and CDR2 is SVGIG in the germline V gene (reference sequence). The CDR3 totals 14 residues.

This clone was seen a handful of times. This chain connects TRBV9 to TRBJ1-1, with TRBD1 as a possible D gene (6 bases). There are 17 residues in the CDR3. Germline V lookup: CDR1 SGDLS, CDR2 YYNGEE. Trimming removed 4 bases at V and 2 bases at J, with 21 bases between. CDR3 DNA sequence: TGTGCCAGCAGCTCCACTTTACAGGGATGGGGAAACACTGAAGCTTTCTTT. Protein product: CASSSTLQGWGNTEAFF.

The CDR3 sequence: CASSAGQGATNEKLFF. The CDR3 DNA reads as TGTGCCAGCAGCGCGGGACAGGGAGCAACTAATGAAAAACTGTTTTTT. The rearrangement joins TRBV9 to TRBJ1-4; 9 nucleotides agree with TRBD1. Trimming took 3 bases from V and 0 from J; bases not matched to a gene: 3. Per the germline V gene, CDR1 is SGDLS and CDR2 is YYNGEE. This CDR3 has 16 residues.

This clone was observed a single time. The chain uses TRBV7-8 and TRBJ2-5, with 14 bases aligning to TRBD2. The CDR3 consists of 19 residues. Germline assignment: CDR1 SGHVS and CDR2 FQNEAQ. V shed 4 bases and J 8 bases; nucleotides not matched to a gene: 18. The CDR3 sequence: CASSYPGLAGASQRGTQYF. The CDR3 DNA reads as TGTGCCAGCAGCTATCCGGGACTAGCGGGGGCGAGCCAACGTGGAACCCAGTACTTC.

This chain joins TRBV7-2 and TRBJ2-7; TRBD1 matches 7 bases. The germline V gene encodes CDR1 SGHTA and CDR2 FQGNSA. The CDR3 spans 16 residues. J gave up 3 bases and V 5 bases, and 13 bases lay outside the gene matches. CDR3 DNA: TGTGCCAGCAGCGGGGACAGAAGTTTTAAAGGCTACGAGCAGTACTTC. Translating gives CASSGDRSFKGYEQYF.

The chain joins TRBV6-2 or TRBV6-3 to TRBJ2-5, with 13 bases fitting TRBD2. V shed 4 bases and J 2 bases; nucleotides not matched to a gene: 7. Looked up from germline, CDR1 is MNHEY and CDR2 is SVGEGT. This CDR3 comprises 17 residues. The CDR3 nucleotides read TGTGCCAGCAGTTCCTTGACTAGCGGGAGGTCTCAAGAGACCCAGTACTTC. It translates to CASSSLTSGRSQETQYF.

The rearrangement joins TRBV5-4 to TRBJ2-3, with 10 bases aligning to TRBD2. Germline V gene sequence: CDR1 SGHNT, CDR2 YYREEE (reference sequence). The CDR3 extends over 15 amino acids. The junction had 5 bases not matched to a gene; V was cut back by 0 bases and J by 7 bases. The CDR3 reads CASSLAGLASYTQYF. In nucleotides, the CDR3 is TGTGCCAGCAGCTTGGCGGGACTAGCGTCATATACGCAGTATTTT.

The chain uses TRBV27 and TRBJ1-1, with D maybe TRBD1 (6 bases). The CDR3 consists of 13 residues. Germline CDR1 is MNHEY and CDR2 is SMNVEV (reference sequence). Trimming stripped 0 bases from V and 7 bases from J, with 9 bases between. CDR3 sequence reads: CASSLSTGLEAFF. The CDR3, as DNA: TGTGCCAGCAGTTTATCCACAGGGCTTGAAGCTTTCTTT.

The chain combines TRBV3-1 (or the pseudogene TRBV3-2) with TRBJ1-2, with TRBD1 as a possible D gene (5 bases). This CDR3 is built from 16 residues. V dropped 0 bases and J dropped 2 bases, with 13 bases sitting between them. CDR1 is LGHDT, CDR2 YNNKEL, per germline (reference sequence). CDR3 bases: TGTGCCAGCAGCCAAGATTCATTAGCAGGGAACTATGGCTACACCTTC. The encoded protein is CASSQDSLAGNYGYTF.

The CDR3: CASSSRGLGEKLFF. Written as DNA, the CDR3 is TGTGCCAGCAGCTCCAGGGGGCTGGGTGAAAAACTGTTTTTT. The chain carries TRBV5-5 and TRBJ1-4, with 8 bases lining up with TRBD1. CDR3 length: 14 residues. V lost 3 bases to trimming and J lost 7 bases; unmatched junction nucleotides: 5. Germline values: CDR1 SGHKS, CDR2 YYEKEE (reference sequence).

The CDR3 here is CASSLMGLVWEQFF. Written as DNA, the CDR3 is TGTGCCAGCAGTTTAATGGGACTAGTGTGGGAGCAGTTCTTC. The rearrangement joins TRBV28 to TRBJ2-1, with TRBD2 matching over 8 bases. The V segment lost 2 bases and the J segment 10 bases; nucleotides outside the gene matches: 7. The germline gives CDR1 MDHEN, CDR2 SYDVKM. CDR3 length equals 14 residues.

The V call is TRBV3-1 (or the pseudogene TRBV3-2), the J call TRBJ2-1, with TRBD1 matching over 9 bases. The CDR3 contains 15 residues. The V gene end was trimmed by 4 bases and the J gene end by 5 bases; junction bases not matched to a gene: 6. In germline, CDR1 is LGHDT, CDR2 YNNKEL (reference sequence). The CDR3 coding sequence is TGTGCCAGCAGCCGCGACAGGGGGGGAAACAATGAGCAGTTCTTC. As protein: CASSRDRGGNNEQFF.

The rearrangement uses TRBV2 and TRBJ1-2, with D possibly TRBD1 on 5 matching bases. Germline lookup yields CDR1 SNHLY and CDR2 FYNNEI. The CDR3 runs to 13 residues. With 4 bases removed from V and 6 bases from J, the gap between germline ends came to 12 bases. CDR3 DNA: TGTGCCAGCAGTGGAGACAGTCCCGATGGCTACACCTTC. This translates into CASSGDSPDGYTF.

The chain employs TRBV29-1 and TRBJ2-7; 9 positions agree with TRBD2. Germline V gives CDR1 SQVTM, CDR2 ANQGSEA. The trim removed 2 bases at V and 2 bases at J, leaving 7 bases unmatched. This CDR3 has 15 amino acids. CDR3 sequence reads: CSVEQSTSGAYEQYF. CDR3 nucleotide sequence: TGCAGCGTTGAACAATCGACTAGCGGCGCCTACGAGCAGTACTTC.

The CDR3 region has the DNA TGTGCCAGCGAACGGACAACCTATGGCTACACCTTC. The encoded protein is CASERTTYGYTF. This chain joins TRBV6-5 and TRBJ1-2; the D gene is possibly TRBD1 (5 bases). The CDR3 is 12 amino acids. Trimming pared 8 bases from V and 4 bases from J, leaving 11 bases between. Germline CDR1 is MNHEY and CDR2 is SVGAGI.